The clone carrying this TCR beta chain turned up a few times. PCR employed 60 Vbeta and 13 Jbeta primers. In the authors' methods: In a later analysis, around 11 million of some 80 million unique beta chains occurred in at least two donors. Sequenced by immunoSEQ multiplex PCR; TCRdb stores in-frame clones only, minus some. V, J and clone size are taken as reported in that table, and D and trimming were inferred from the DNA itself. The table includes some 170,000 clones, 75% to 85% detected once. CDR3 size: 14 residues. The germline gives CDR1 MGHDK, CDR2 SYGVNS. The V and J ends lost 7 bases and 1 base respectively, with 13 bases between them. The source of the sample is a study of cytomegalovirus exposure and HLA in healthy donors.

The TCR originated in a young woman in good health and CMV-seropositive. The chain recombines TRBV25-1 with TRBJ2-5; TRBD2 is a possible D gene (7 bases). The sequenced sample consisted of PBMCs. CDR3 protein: CASIPGGAQETQYF. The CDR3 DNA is TGTGCCAGCATACCTGGGGGGGCCCAAGAGACCCAGTACTTC.